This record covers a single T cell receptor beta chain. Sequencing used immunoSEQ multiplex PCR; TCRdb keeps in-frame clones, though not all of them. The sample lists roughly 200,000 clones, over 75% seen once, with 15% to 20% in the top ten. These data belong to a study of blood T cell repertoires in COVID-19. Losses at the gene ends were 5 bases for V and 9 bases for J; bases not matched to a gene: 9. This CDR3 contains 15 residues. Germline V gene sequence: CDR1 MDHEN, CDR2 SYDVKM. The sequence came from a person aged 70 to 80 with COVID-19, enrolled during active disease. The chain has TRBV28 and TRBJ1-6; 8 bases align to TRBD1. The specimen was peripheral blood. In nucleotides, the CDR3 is TGTGCCAGCAGTCCAATGGGGACAGGAAGTTCACCCCTCCACTTT. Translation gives CASSPMGTGSSPLHF.